This T cell receptor (beta chain) comes out of a study of beta chain features in type 1 diabetes. Study context: Patients and healthy donors were similar in age, gender and cell yields. All samples together contributed almost 110,000,000 sorted cells for examination. The study's findings and limits: High-TCR-expressing cells could be over-represented by cDNA sequencing.

CD4+ naive, central memory, regulatory and stem cell-like memory subsets were isolated by sorting on CD45RO/CCR7/CD25/CD127/CD95/CD27. Sequenced material consisted of expressed TCRB transcripts (all of the isolated RNA was reverse transcribed). TCRdb's table, derived via immunoSEQ multiplex PCR, lists solely in-frame clones and lacks some. The table records approximately 140,000 clones, 6.9% of them present only once. Note on this clone: Antigen unknown.

What was sequenced was central memory CD4+ T cells from blood. The receptor was isolated from a woman aged 30 to 39 in good health.

This CDR3 reads CASSGDRVRYGYTF. The CDR3 DNA sequence: TGTGCCAGCAGTGGGGACAGGGTTCGCTATGGCTACACCTTC. This chain links TRBV2 with TRBJ1-2; 9 positions match TRBD1. CDR1 is SNHLY and CDR2 is FYNNEI in the germline V gene. This CDR3 is built from 14 residues. The trim removed 4 bases at V and 4 bases at J, leaving 4 bases unmatched.